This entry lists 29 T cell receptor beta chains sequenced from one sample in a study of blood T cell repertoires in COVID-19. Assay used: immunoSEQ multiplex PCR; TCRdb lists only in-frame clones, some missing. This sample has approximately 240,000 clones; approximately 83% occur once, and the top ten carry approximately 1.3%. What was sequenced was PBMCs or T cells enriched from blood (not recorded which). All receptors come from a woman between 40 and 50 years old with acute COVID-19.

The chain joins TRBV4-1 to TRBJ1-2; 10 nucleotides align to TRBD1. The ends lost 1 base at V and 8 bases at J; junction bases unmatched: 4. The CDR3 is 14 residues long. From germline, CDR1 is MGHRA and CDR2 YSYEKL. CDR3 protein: CASSQGQGALGYTF. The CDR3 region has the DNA TGCGCCAGCAGCCAAGGACAGGGGGCTTTGGGCTACACCTTC.

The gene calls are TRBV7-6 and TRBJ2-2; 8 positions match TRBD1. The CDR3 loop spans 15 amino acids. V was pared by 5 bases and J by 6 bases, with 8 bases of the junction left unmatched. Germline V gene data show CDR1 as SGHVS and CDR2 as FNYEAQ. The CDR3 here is CASSRDRRRAGELFF. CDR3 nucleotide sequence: TGTGCCAGCAGCCGGGACAGGAGAAGGGCCGGGGAGCTGTTTTTT.

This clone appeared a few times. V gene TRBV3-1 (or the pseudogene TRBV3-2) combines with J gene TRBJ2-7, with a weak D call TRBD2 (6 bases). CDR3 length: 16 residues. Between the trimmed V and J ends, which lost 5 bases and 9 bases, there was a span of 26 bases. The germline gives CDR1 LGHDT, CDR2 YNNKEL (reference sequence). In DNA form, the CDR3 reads TGTGCCAGCAGCTTGAAGGCCCGGGGGAAAGGTGTAGTGCAGTACTTC. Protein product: CASSLKARGKGVVQYF.

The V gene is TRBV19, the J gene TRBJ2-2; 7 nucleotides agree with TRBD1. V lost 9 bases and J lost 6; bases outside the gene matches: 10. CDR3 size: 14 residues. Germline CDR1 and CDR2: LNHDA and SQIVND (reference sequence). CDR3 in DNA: TGTGCCAGCTCGACAGGGAAAGCGTCCGGGGAGCTGTTTTTT. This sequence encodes CASSTGKASGELFF.

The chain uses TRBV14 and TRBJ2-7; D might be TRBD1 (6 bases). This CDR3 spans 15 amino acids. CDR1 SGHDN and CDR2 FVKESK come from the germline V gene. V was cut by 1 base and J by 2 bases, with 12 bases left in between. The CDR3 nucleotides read TGTGCCAGCAGCCAAGGACTGGGGGCCACCTACGAGCAGTACTTC. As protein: CASSQGLGATYEQYF.

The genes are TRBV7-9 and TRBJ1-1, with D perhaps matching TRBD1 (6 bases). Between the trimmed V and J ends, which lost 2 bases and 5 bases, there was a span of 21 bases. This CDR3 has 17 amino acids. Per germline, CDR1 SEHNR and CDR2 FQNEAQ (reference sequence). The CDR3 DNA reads TGTGCCAGCAGCTTAATAGGGGCCGGGGGGCGTGGGACTGAAGCTTTCTTT. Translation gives CASSLIGAGGRGTEAFF.

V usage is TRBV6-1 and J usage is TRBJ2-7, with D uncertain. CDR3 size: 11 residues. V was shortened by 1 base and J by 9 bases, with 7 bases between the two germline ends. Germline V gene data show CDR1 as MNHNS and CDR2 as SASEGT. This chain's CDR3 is CASSEGAWQYF. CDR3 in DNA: TGTGCCAGCAGTGAAGGGGCGTGGCAGTACTTC.

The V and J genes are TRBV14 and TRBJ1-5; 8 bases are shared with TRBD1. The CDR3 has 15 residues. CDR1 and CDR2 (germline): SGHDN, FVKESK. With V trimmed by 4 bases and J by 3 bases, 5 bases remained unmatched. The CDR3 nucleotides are TGTGCCAGCAGCCCGACAGGGGCGCACAATCAGCCCCAGCATTTT. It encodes CASSPTGAHNQPQHF.

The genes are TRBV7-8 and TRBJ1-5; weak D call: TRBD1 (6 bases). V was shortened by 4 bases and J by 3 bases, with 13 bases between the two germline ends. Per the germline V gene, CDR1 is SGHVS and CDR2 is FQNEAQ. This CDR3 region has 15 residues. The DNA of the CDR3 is TGTGCCAGCAGCTCTGTCGGACAGATCAATCAGCCCCAGCATTTT. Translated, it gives CASSSVGQINQPQHF.

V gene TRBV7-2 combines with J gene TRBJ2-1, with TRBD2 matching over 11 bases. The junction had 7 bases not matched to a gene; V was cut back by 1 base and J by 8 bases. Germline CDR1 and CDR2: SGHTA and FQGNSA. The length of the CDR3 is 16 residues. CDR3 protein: CASSLVVSGGAYEQFF. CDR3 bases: TGTGCCAGCAGCTTAGTAGTTAGCGGGGGGGCGTATGAGCAGTTCTTC.

The CDR3 region is CASSGAGLAGNEQYF. The CDR3 coding sequence is TGTGCCAGCAGCGGGGCGGGACTAGCGGGAAACGAGCAGTACTTC. This chain joins TRBV6-5 and TRBJ2-7; TRBD2 matches 13 bases. Germline V gives CDR1 MNHEY, CDR2 SVGAGI. Unmatched junction bases numbered 7, after V lost 6 bases and J lost 5 bases. The CDR3 consists of 15 residues.

CDR3: CASSPRGLVWNEQFF. DNA of the CDR3: TGTGCCAGCAGTCCCAGGGGACTAGTATGGAATGAGCAGTTCTTC. This chain links TRBV6-5 with TRBJ2-1; the match to TRBD2 covers 8 bases. The CDR3 length is 15 residues. Germline V CDR1 and CDR2: MNHEY, SVGAGI. V gave up 5 bases and J gave up 7 bases; unmatched junction bases: 10.

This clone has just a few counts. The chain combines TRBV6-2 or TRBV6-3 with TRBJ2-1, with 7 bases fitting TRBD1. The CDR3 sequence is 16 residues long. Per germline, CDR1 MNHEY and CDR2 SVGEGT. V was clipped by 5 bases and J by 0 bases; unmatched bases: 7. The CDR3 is CASSDTAGGSYNEQFF. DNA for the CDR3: TGTGCCAGCAGTGACACAGCAGGGGGCTCCTACAATGAGCAGTTCTTC.

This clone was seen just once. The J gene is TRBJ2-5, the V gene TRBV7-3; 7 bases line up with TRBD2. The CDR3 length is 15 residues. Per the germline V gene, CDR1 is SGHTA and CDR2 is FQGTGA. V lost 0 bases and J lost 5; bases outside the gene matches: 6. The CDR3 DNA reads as TGTGCCAGCAGCTTAACGGGGACTACGTACGAGACCCAGTACTTC. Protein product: CASSLTGTTYETQYF.

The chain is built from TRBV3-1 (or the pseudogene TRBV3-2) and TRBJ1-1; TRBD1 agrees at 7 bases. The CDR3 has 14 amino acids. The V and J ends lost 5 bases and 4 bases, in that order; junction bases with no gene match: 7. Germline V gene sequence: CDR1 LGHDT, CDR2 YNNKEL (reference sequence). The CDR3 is CASSYQGGRTEAFF. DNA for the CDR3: TGTGCCAGCAGCTACCAGGGGGGTCGCACTGAAGCTTTCTTT.

The CDR3 bases are TGTGCCAGCCGACGGGGGGCGGGGTACAATGAGCAGTTCTTC. This codes for CASRRGAGYNEQFF. The rearrangement joins TRBV6-4 to TRBJ2-1, with D possibly being TRBD2 (7 bases). The germline V and J ends were trimmed by 8 bases and 4 bases, with 15 bases remaining between them. From germline, CDR1 is MRHNA and CDR2 SNTAGT. The length of the CDR3 is 14 residues.

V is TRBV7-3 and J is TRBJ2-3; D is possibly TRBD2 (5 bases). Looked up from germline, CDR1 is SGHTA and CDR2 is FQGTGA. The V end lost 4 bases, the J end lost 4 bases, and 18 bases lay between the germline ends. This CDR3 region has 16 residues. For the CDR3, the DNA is TGTGCCAGCAGCTCGGACTCCCACGTTCGGGCAGATACGCAGTATTTT. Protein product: CASSSDSHVRADTQYF.

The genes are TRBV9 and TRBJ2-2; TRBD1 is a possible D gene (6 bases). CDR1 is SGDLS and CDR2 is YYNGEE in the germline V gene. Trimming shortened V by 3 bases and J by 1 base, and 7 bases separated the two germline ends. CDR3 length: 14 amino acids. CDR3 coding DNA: TGTGCCAGCAGCGGGGGGCTGAACACCGGGGAGCTGTTTTTT. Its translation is CASSGGLNTGELFF.

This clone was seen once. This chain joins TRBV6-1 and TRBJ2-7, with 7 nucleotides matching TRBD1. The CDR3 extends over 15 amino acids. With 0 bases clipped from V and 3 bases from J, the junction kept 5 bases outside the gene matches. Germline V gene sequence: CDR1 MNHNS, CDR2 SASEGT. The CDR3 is CASSEAGTASYEQYF. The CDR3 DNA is TGTGCCAGCAGTGAAGCGGGGACAGCAAGCTACGAGCAGTACTTC.

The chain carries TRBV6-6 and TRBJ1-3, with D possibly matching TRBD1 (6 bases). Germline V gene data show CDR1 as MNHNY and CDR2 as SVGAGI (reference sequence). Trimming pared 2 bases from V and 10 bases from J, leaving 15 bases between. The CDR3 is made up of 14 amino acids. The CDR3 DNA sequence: TGTGCCAGCAGTTACGGGCAGGGGTCAGTTACCATATATTTT. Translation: CASSYGQGSVTIYF.

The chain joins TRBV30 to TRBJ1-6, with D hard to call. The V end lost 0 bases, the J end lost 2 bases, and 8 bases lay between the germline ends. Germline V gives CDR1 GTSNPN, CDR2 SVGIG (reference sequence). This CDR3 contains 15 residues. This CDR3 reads CAWSVLGAYNSPLHF. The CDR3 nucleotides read TGTGCCTGGAGTGTACTGGGCGCCTATAATTCACCCCTCCACTTT.

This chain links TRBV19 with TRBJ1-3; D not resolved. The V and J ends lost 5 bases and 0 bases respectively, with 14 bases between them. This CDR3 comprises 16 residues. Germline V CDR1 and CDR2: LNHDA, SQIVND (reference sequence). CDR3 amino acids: CASSAISGASGNTIYF. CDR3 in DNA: TGTGCCAGTAGTGCCATTTCGGGAGCCTCTGGAAACACCATATATTTT. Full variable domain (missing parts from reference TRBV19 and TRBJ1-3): DGGITQSPKYLFRKEGQNVTLSCEQNLNHDAMYWYRQDPGQGLRLIYYSQIVNDFQKGDIAEGYSVSREKKESFPLTVTSAQKNPTAFYLCASSAISGASGNTIYFGEGSWLTVV.

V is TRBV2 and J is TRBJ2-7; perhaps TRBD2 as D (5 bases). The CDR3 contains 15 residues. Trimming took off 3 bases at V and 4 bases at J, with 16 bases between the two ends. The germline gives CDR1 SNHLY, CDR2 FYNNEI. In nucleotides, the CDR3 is TGTGCCAGCAGTGATCGATCCGCCCGGGGTTACGAGCAGTACTTC. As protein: CASSDRSARGYEQYF.

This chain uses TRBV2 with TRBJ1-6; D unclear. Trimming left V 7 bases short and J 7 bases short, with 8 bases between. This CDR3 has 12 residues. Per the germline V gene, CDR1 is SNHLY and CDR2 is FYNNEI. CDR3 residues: CASTNSNSPLHF. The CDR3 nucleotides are TGTGCCAGCACGAACAGCAATTCACCCCTCCACTTT.

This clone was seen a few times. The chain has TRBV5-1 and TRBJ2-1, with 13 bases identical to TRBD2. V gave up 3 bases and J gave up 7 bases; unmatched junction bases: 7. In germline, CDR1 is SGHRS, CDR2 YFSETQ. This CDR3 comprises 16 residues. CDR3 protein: CASSSRGGLAGNEQFF. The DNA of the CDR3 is TGCGCCAGCAGCTCCCGAGGGGGACTAGCGGGAAATGAGCAGTTCTTC.

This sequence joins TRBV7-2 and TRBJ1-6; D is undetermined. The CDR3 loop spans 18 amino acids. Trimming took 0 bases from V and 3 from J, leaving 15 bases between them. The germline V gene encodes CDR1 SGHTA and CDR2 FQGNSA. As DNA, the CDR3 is TGTGCCAGCAGCTTAGCATTTCCCAGGAAAGTCTATAATTCACCCCTCCACTTT. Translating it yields CASSLAFPRKVYNSPLHF.

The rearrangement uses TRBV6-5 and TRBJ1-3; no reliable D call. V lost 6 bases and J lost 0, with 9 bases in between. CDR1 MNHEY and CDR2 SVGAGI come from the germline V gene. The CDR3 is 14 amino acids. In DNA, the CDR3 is TGTGCCAGCAGCCCAGTTGCCTCTGGAAACACCATATATTTT. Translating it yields CASSPVASGNTIYF.

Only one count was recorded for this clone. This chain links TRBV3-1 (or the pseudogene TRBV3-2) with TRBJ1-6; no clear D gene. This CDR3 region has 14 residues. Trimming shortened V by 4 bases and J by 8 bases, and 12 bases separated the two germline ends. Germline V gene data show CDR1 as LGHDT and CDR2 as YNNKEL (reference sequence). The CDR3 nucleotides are TGTGCCAGCAGCCGTGGCAGGCAGGATTCACCCCTCCACTTT. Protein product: CASSRGRQDSPLHF.

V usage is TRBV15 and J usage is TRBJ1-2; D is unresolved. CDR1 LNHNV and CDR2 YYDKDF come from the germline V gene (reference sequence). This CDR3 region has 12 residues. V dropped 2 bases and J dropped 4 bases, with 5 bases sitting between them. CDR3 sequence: CATSRSSYGYTF. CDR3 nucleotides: TGTGCCACCAGCAGATCCTCCTATGGCTACACCTTC. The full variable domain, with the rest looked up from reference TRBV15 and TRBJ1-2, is DAMVIQNPRYQVTQFGKPVTLSCSQTLNHNVMYWYQQKSSQAPKLLFHYYDKDFNNEADTPDNFQSRRPNTSFCFLDIRSPGLGDTAMYLCATSRSSYGYTFGSGTRLTVV.